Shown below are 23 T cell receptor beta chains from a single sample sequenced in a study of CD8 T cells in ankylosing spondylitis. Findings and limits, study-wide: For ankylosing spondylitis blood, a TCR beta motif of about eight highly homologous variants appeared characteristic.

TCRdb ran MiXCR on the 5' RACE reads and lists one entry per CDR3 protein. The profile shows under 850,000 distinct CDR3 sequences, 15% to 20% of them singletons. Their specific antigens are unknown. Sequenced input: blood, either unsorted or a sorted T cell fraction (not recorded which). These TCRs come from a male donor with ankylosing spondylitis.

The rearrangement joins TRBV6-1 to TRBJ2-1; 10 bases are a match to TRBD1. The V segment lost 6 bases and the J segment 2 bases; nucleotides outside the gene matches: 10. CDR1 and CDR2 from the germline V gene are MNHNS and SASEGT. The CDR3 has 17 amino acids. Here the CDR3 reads CASRQFPGQGPYNEQFF. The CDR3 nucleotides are TGTGCCAGCAGGCAATTCCCGGGACAGGGGCCCTACAATGAGCAGTTCTTC.

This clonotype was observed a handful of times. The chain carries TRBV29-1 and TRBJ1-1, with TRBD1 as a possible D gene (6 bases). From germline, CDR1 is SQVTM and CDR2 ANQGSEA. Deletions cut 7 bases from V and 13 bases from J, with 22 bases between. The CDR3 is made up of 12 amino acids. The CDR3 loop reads CSARESGERGFF. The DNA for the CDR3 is TGCAGCGCCAGAGAATCAGGGGAGAGGGGTTTCTTT. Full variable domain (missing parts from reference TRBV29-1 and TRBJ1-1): SAVISQKPSRDICQRGTSLTIQCQVDSQVTMMFWYRQQPGQSLTLIATANQGSEATYESGFVIDKFPISRPNLTFSTLTVSNMSPEDSSIYLCSARESGERGFFGQGTRLTVV.

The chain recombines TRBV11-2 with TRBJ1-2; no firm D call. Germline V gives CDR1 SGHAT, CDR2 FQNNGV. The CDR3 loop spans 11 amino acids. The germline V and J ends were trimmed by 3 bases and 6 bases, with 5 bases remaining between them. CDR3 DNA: TGTGCCAGCAGCTTCCGGCATGGCTACACCTTC. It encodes CASSFRHGYTF.

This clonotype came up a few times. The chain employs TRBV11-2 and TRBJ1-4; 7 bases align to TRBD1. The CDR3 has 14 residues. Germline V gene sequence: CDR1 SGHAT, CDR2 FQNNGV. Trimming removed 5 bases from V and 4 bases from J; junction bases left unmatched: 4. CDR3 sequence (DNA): TGTGCCAGCAGCCTGACAGGGTATAATGAAAAACTGTTTTTT. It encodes CASSLTGYNEKLFF.

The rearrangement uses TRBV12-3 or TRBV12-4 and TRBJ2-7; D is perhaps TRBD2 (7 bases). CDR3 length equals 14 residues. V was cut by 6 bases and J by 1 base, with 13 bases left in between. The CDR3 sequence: CASSWEGVSYEQYF. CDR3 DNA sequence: TGTGCCAGCAGCTGGGAGGGGGTTTCCTACGAGCAGTACTTC.

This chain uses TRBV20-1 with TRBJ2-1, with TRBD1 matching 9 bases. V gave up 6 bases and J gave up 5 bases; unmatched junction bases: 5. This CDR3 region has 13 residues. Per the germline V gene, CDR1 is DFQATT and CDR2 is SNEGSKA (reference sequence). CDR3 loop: CSATGTGNNEQFF. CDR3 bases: TGCAGTGCAACCGGGACAGGGAACAATGAGCAGTTCTTC.

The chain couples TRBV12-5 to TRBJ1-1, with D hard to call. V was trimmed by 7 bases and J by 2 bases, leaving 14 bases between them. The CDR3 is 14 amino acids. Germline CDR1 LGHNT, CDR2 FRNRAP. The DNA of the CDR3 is TGTGCTAGTGCCCCACAAGGACTAAACACTGAAGCTTTCTTT. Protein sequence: CASAPQGLNTEAFF.

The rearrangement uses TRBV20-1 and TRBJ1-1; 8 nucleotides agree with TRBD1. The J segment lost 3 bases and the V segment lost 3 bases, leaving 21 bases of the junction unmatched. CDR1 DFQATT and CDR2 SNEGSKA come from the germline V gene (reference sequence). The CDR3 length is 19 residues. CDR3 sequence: CSASAGRGLVFLADTEAFF. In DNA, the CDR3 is TGCAGTGCTAGCGCGGGCAGGGGGCTCGTTTTTTTGGCTGACACTGAAGCTTTCTTT.

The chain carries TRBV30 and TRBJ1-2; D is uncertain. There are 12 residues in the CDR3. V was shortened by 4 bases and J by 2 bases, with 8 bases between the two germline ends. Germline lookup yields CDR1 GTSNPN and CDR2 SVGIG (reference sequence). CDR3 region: CAWTGANYGYTF. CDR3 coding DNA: TGTGCCTGGACAGGTGCCAACTATGGCTACACCTTC.

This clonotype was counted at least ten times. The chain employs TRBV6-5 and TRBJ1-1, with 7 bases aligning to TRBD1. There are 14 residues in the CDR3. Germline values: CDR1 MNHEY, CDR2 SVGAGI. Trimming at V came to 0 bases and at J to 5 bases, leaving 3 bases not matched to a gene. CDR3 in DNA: TGTGCCAGCAGTTACTCGACAGGGAGAACTGAAGCTTTCTTT. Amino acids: CASSYSTGRTEAFF.

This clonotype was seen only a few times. CDR3 in DNA: TGCAGTGCACCACCTAGCGGGGGTAGCACCGGGGAGCTGTTTTTT. Protein product: CSAPPSGGSTGELFF. The rearrangement links TRBV20-1 to TRBJ2-2; TRBD2 agrees at 10 bases. The CDR3 runs to 15 residues. Germline CDR1 reads DFQATT; CDR2 reads SNEGSKA (reference sequence). Unmatched junction bases numbered 8, after V lost 6 bases and J lost 4 bases.

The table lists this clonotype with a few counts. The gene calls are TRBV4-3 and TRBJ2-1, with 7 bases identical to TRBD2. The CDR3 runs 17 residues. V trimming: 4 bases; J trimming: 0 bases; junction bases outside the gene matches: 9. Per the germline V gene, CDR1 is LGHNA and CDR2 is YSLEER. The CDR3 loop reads CASSPGGGRSSYNEQFF. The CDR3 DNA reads TGCGCCAGCAGCCCGGGAGGTGGCCGGAGCTCCTACAATGAGCAGTTCTTC.

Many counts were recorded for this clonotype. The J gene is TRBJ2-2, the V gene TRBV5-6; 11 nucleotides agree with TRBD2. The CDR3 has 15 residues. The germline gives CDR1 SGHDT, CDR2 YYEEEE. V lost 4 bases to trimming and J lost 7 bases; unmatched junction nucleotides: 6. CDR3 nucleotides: TGTGCCAGCAGCCTACTAGCGGGAGATCACGGGGAGCTGTTTTTT. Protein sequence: CASSLLAGDHGELFF.

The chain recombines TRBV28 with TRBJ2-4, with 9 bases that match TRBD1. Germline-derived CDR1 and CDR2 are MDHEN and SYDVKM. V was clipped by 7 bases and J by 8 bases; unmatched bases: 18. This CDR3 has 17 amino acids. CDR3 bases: TGTGCCAGCACTGTACCTAAACAGGGGGCTAGAGGATACATTCAGTACTTC. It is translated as CASTVPKQGARGYIQYF.

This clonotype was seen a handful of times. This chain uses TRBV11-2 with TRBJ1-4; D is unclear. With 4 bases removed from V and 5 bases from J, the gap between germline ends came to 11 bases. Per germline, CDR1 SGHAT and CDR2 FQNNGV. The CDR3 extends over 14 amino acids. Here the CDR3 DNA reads TGTGCCAGCAGCTCTAGACGCGCGAATGAAAAACTGTTTTTT. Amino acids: CASSSRRANEKLFF. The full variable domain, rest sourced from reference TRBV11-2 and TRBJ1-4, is EAGVAQSPRYKIIEKRQSVAFWCNPISGHATLYWYQQILGQGPKLLIQFQNNGVVDDSQLPKDRFSAERLKGVDSTLKIQPAKLEDSAVYLCASSSRRANEKLFFGSGTQLSVL.

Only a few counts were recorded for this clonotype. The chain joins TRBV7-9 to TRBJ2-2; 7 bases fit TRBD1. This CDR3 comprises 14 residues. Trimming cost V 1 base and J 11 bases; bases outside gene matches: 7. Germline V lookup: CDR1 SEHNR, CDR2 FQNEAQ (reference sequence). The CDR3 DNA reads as TGTGCCAGCAGCTTAGGCGGGTACAGGGGAGAGCTGTTTTTT. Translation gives CASSLGGYRGELFF.

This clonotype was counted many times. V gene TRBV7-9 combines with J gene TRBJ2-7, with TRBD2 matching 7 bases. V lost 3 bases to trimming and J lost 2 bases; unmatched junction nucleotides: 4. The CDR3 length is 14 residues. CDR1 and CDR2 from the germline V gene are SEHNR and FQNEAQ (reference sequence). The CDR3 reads CASSLGGLAYEQYF. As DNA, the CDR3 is TGTGCCAGCAGCTTGGGAGGGTTGGCCTACGAGCAGTACTTC.

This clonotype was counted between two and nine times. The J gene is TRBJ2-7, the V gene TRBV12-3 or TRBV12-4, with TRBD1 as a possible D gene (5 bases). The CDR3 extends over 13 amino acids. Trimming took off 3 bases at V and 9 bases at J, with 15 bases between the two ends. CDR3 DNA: TGTGCCAGCAGTTTGTGGGGCGTGCTCGGGCAGTACTTC. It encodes CASSLWGVLGQYF.

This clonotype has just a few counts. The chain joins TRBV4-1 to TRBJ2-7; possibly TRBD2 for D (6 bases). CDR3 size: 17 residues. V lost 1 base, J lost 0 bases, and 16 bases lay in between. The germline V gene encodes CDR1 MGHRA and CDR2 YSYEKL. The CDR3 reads CASSQGPLAQSSYEQYF. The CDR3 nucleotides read TGCGCCAGCAGCCAAGGCCCCCTAGCGCAGAGCTCCTACGAGCAGTACTTC.

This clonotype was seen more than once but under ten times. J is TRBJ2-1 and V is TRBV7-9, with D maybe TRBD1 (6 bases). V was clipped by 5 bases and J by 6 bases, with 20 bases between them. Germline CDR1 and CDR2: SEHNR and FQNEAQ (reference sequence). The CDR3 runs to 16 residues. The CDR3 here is CASSPPGRPGANEQFF. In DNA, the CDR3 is TGTGCCAGCAGCCCACCCGGCCGACCAGGGGCCAATGAGCAGTTCTTC.

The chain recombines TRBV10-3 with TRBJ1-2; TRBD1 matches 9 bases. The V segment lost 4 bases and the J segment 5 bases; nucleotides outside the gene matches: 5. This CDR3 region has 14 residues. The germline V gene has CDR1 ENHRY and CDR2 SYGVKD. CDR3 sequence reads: CAISGGQGGYGYTF. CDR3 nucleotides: TGTGCCATCAGTGGGGGACAGGGTGGATATGGCTACACCTTC.

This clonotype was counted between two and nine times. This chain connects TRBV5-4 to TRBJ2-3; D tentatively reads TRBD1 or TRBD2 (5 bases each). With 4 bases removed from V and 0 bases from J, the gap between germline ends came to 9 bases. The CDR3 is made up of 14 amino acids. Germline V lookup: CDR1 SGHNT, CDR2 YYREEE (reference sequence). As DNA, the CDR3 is TGTGCCAGCAGCGTCGGGGCAAGCACAGATACGCAGTATTTT. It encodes CASSVGASTDTQYF.

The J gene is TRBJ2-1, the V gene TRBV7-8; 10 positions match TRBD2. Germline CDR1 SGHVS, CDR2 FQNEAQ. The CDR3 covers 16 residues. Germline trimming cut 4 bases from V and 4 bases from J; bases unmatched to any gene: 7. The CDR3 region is CASSSTGTSEYNEQFF. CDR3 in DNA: TGTGCCAGCAGCTCCACCGGGACTAGCGAGTACAATGAGCAGTTCTTC.